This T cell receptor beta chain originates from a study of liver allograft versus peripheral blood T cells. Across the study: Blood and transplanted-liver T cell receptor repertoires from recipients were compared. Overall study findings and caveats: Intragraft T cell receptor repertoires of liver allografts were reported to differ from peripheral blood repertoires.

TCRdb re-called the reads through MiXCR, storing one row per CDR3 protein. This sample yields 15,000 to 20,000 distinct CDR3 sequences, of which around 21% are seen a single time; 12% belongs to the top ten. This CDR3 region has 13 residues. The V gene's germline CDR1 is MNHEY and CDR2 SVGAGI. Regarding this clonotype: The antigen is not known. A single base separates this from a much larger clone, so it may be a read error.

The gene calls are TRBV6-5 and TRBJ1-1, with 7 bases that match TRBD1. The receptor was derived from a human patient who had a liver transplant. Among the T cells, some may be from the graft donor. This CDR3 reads CASRTTGVTEDFF. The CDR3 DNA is TGTGCCAGCAGGACAACAGGGGTCACTGAAGATTTCTTT.